Below, 7 T cell receptor beta chains from the same sample are listed, as sequenced in a study of blood T cell repertoires in COVID-19. Repertoires were generated with immunoSEQ multiplex PCR, while TCRdb's copy carries only in-frame clones and drops some. The repertoire holds 70,000 to 90,000 clones, with approximately 82% as singletons. The sequencing input was peripheral blood. The receptors were gathered from a human donor in a cohort sampled during active COVID-19.

The V call is TRBV7-2, the J call TRBJ2-1; 9 positions match TRBD1. V shed 5 bases, J shed 4 bases, and the junction held 6 bases outside the gene matches. The CDR3 contains 15 residues. Germline CDR1 is SGHTA and CDR2 is FQGNSA. The CDR3 loop is CASSPPGQGYNEQFF. For the CDR3, the DNA is TGTGCCAGCAGCCCACCGGGACAGGGATACAATGAGCAGTTCTTC.

The V call is TRBV5-1, the J call TRBJ2-7, with 8 bases matching TRBD1. The germline CDR1 and CDR2 sequences are SGHRS and YFSETQ. With 2 bases clipped from V and 3 bases from J, the junction kept 1 base outside the gene matches. The CDR3 sequence is 13 residues long. The CDR3 reads CASSLDRGYEQYF. The CDR3 nucleotides are TGCGCCAGCAGCTTAGACAGGGGCTACGAGCAGTACTTC.

CDR3 nucleotides: TGTGCCAGCAGCTTCTCCCGGACAGGGGGCACTGAAGCTTTCTTT. The encoded protein is CASSFSRTGGTEAFF. The chain employs TRBV5-8 and TRBJ1-1; 10 bases map to TRBD1. This CDR3 has 15 amino acids. CDR1 is SGHTS and CDR2 is YDEGEE in the germline V gene. Germline trimming cut 2 bases from V and 4 bases from J; bases unmatched to any gene: 5.

J is TRBJ1-1 and V is TRBV25-1; TRBD1 matches 8 bases. Germline trimming cut 7 bases from V and 4 bases from J; bases unmatched to any gene: 5. This CDR3 region has 13 residues. From germline, CDR1 is MGHDK and CDR2 SYGVNS. The CDR3 region is CASTKGTGTEAFF. The CDR3 nucleotides read TGTGCCAGCACCAAGGGGACAGGCACTGAAGCTTTCTTT. The full variable domain, completed using reference TRBV25-1 and TRBJ1-1, is EADIYQTPRYLVIGTGKKITLECSQTMGHDKMYWYQQDPGMELHLIHYSYGVNSTEKGDLSSESTVSRIRTEHFPLTLESARPSHTSQYLCASTKGTGTEAFFGQGTRLTVV.

V usage is TRBV19 and J usage is TRBJ2-1; 8 nucleotides line up with TRBD2. This CDR3 is 16 amino acids long. CDR1 LNHDA and CDR2 SQIVND come from the germline V gene (reference sequence). V shed 4 bases, J shed 8 bases, and the junction held 13 bases outside the gene matches. CDR3 in DNA: TGTGCCAGTAGTAAAGAACCGGGACTAGTTTTCCATGAGCAGTTCTTC. Protein sequence: CASSKEPGLVFHEQFF.

The chain couples TRBV5-5 to TRBJ2-1, with 7 nucleotides matching TRBD2. The germline gives CDR1 SGHKS, CDR2 YYEKEE (reference sequence). The CDR3 contains 14 residues. V lost 4 bases to trimming and J lost 1 base; unmatched junction nucleotides: 2. The CDR3 reads CASSAGVSYNEQFF. Written as DNA, the CDR3 is TGTGCCAGCAGCGCGGGAGTTTCCTACAATGAGCAGTTCTTC.

This clone occurred once. The J gene is TRBJ2-1, the V gene TRBV6-6; D is possibly TRBD2 (5 bases). Germline CDR1 and CDR2: MNHNY and SVGAGI (reference sequence). This CDR3 has 13 amino acids. V lost 9 bases to trimming and J lost 7 bases, with 16 bases between them. The CDR3 sequence: CASLHRGKNEQFF. The CDR3 bases are TGTGCCAGTCTCCATCGGGGTAAGAATGAGCAGTTCTTC.